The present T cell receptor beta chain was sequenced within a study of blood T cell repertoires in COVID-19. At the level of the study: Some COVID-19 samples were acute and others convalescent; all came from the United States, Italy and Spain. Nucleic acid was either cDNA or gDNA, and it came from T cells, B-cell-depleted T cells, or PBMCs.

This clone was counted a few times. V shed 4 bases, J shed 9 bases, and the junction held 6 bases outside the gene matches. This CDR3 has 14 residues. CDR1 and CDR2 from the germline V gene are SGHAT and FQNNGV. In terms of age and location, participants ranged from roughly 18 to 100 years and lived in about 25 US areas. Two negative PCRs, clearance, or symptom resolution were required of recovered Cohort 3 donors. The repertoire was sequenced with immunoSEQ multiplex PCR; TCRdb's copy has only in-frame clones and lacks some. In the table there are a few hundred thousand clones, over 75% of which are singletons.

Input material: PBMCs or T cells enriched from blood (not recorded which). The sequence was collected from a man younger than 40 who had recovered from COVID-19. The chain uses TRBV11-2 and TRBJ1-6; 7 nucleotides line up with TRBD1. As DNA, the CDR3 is TGTGCCAGCAGCTCGACAGGGTGGGGTTCACCCCTCCACTTT. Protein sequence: CASSSTGWGSPLHF. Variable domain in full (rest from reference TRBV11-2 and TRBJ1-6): EAGVAQSPRYKIIEKRQSVAFWCNPISGHATLYWYQQILGQGPKLLIQFQNNGVVDDSQLPKDRFSAERLKGVDSTLKIQPAKLEDSAVYLCASSSTGWGSPLHFGNGTRLTVT.